This T cell receptor beta chain was sequenced during a study of T-cell reconstitution after alpha-beta-depleted transplantation in children. Between the trimmed V and J ends, which lost 0 bases and 5 bases, there was a span of 5 bases. CDR1 is MNHEY, CDR2 SVGAGI, per germline. CDR3 length: 13 amino acids. Study-level results: It was reported that alpha-beta T cells came from several hundred expanded graft clones (about two months after transplant). A year post-transplant, T-cell counts and diversity derived mostly from newly produced T cells. High day-60 TCRbeta diversity in some patients came from surviving recipient T cells and thymic progenitors.

Library preparation (for TCRbeta) was performed with unique molecular identifiers. In TCRdb, the PCR reads were re-called with MiXCR into one record per CDR3 protein. Among around 270,000 distinct CDR3 sequences, roughly 9.1% were seen once, and the ten largest hold over 6%. This clonotype was seen ten or more times. What it recognizes is unknown. The material was PBMCs, obtained before TCRalphabeta/CD19-depleted stem cell transplant. V usage is TRBV6-5 and J usage is TRBJ2-1; D gene uncertain. The clonotype originates from a boy under two years old with acute myeloid leukemia, due to receive a stem cell transplant. The CDR3 spells CASSYSPNNEQFF. The DNA for the CDR3 is TGTGCCAGCAGTTACTCGCCAAACAATGAGCAGTTCTTC.